The source of this TCR beta chain is a study of T-cell reconstitution after alpha-beta-depleted transplantation in children. General study findings and limits: Several hundred expanded graft clones reportedly were the source of alpha-beta T cells about two months after transplant. Surviving thymic progenitors and recipient T cells were the source of high TCRbeta diversity at day 60 in some patients.

With 5 bases removed from V and 9 bases from J, the gap between germline ends came to 13 bases. This CDR3 has 12 amino acids. The germline CDR1 and CDR2 sequences are SEHNR and FQNEAQ (reference sequence). The library targeted TCRbeta and was prepared with unique molecular identifiers. TCRdb redid the calling of the PCR reads with MiXCR, one entry per CDR3 protein. In the table there are tens of thousands of distinct CDR3 sequences, roughly 4.4% of which are singletons. This clonotype was recorded at least ten times. The antigen is not known. This sequence originates from a boy under two years old who had a stem cell transplant for acute myeloid leukemia, so the T cells may come from the graft donor. The material was PBMCs, mostly from graft donor cells, obtained 180 days after TCRalphabeta/CD19-depleted stem cell transplant. The chain is built from TRBV7-9 and TRBJ1-1; D is possibly TRBD1 (5 bases). CDR3 in amino acids: CASSARDHKAFF. The CDR3 DNA follows: TGTGCCAGCAGCGCCCGGGACCATAAAGCTTTCTTT.